Listed below are T cell receptor beta chains from one sample, sequenced in a study of CD8 T cells in ankylosing spondylitis. TCRdb passed the 5' RACE reads through MiXCR, listing each CDR3 protein once. Of a few hundred thousand distinct CDR3 sequences listed, 18% are singletons. Sequencing was carried out using blood, either unsorted or a sorted T cell fraction (not recorded which). Every receptor here comes from a male donor with ankylosing spondylitis or in good health (not recorded which). CDR3s include the opening cysteine and the closing phenylalanine or tryptophan. A D gene is named only where the DNA matches it firmly. The listing skips clone size in some rows; elsewhere it reads once, few, many or a size class.

J,D,V,size,DNA,CDR3
TRBJ2-1,TRBD2,TRBV4-2,-,TGTGCCAGCAGCTTCTCAGCGGGAGAGGTAAATGAGCAGTTCTTC,CASSFSAGEVNEQFF
TRBJ2-5,TRBD1,TRBV7-9,few,TGTGCCAGCAGCTCCCCTCGGCAGGGGGCTATAGAGACCCAGTACTTC,CASSSPRQGAIETQYF
TRBJ2-5,-,TRBV20-1,few,TGCAGTGCTAGAGATCCGAATTTCGGAGAGACCCAGTACTTC,CSARDPNFGETQYF
TRBJ2-2,TRBD1,TRBV24-1,few,TGTGCCACCAGTGAGACTGCCGGGACAGATTATCGAGTCGGGGAGCTGTTTTTT,CATSETAGTDYRVGELFF
TRBJ2-1,-,TRBV29-1,few,TGCAGCTCGGTTTCAGGAGGTGAGCAGTTCTTC,CSSVSGGEQFF
TRBJ2-7,-,TRBV20-1,-,TGCAGTGCTGTTAGCGCCCTCTCCTACGAGCAGTACTTC,CSAVSALSYEQYF
TRBJ2-7,-,TRBV6-5,few,TGTGCCAGCAGTTACGAACCCCCGTTAGGCGAGCAGTACTTC,CASSYEPPLGEQYF
TRBJ1-1,-,TRBV12-3/TRBV12-4,-,TGTGCCAGCAGTTGGGGTTGGGGAACTGAAGCTTTCTTT,CASSWGWGTEAFF
TRBJ1-5,TRBD1,TRBV7-8,few,TGTGCCAGCAGCTTGGAACAGGGGTTAAGCAATCAGCCCCAGCATTTT,CASSLEQGLSNQPQHF
TRBJ2-1,-,TRBV19,-,TGTGCCAGTAGTACCGACCCCTACTCCTACAATGAGCAGTTCTTC,CASSTDPYSYNEQFF
TRBJ2-5,TRBD1,TRBV12-3/TRBV12-4,many,TGTGCCAGCAGTTTTACCTTACAGGGGGCAAACCAAGAGACCCAGTACTTC,CASSFTLQGANQETQYF
TRBJ2-3,-,TRBV29-1,many,TGCAGCGTTGGGGAGAGGACAGATACGCAGTATTTT,CSVGERTDTQYF
TRBJ2-7,-,TRBV7-6,-,TGTGCCAGCAGCTCGCGTTTGCGCCCCCCCTACGAGCAGTACTTC,CASSSRLRPPYEQYF
TRBJ1-1,-,TRBV12-3/TRBV12-4,many,TGTGCCAGCAGTTGGACAGTAAACACTGAAGCTTTCTTT,CASSWTVNTEAFF
TRBJ1-1,-,TRBV5-1,many,TGCGCCAGCAAAGGGGACGGGGCTGAAGCTTTCTTT,CASKGDGAEAFF
TRBJ2-1,TRBD2,TRBV4-2,-,TGTGCCAGCAGCCAAGAGGCGCTAGCGGGAGGGCCAGGTGAGCAGTTCTTC,CASSQEALAGGPGEQFF
TRBJ2-7,-,TRBV28,many,TGTGCCAGCAGTTGGAGGAGAGCCTACGAGCAGTACTTC,CASSWRRAYEQYF
TRBJ2-2,-,TRBV9,-,TGTGCCAGCAGCGAGGGTGGCGGGGAGCTGTTTTTT,CASSEGGGELFF
TRBJ2-1,TRBD2,TRBV29-1,-,TGCAGCGTTGCAACCGGGACTAGCGGGAGGGGCAATGAGCAGTTCTTC,CSVATGTSGRGNEQFF
TRBJ1-5,TRBD1,TRBV12-3/TRBV12-4,-,TGTGCCACCTCAACAGGGGGCCAGCCCCAGCATTTT,CATSTGGQPQHF
TRBJ2-7,TRBD2,TRBV4-1,few,TGCGCCAGCAGATTAGCGGGAGCCTCCTTTAACGAGCAGTACTTC,CASRLAGASFNEQYF
TRBJ1-2,TRBD1,TRBV4-1,many,TGCGCCAGCAGCCCGGGACAGGGAGCGTATGGCTACACCTTC,CASSPGQGAYGYTF
TRBJ2-7,-,TRBV5-1,few,TGCGCCAGCAGCTTGGCGGGAGAGGGCTACGAGCAGTACTTC,CASSLAGEGYEQYF
TRBJ2-7,-,TRBV4-1,-,TGCGCCAGCAGCCTCGAGCAGCGTGTAAGCTCCTACGAGCAGTACTTC,CASSLEQRVSSYEQYF
TRBJ2-3,TRBD1,TRBV6-1,-,TGTGCCAGCAGTCAACGGGACAGGTCTTTCACAGATACGCAGTATTTT,CASSQRDRSFTDTQYF
TRBJ2-7,-,TRBV29-1,-,TGCAGCGTTCTTACTGCAGCAGAGTACGAGCAGTACTTC,CSVLTAAEYEQYF
TRBJ2-1,-,TRBV7-9,-,TGTGCCAGCAGCTTGGGCAGCACGGAGCAGTTCTTC,CASSLGSTEQFF
TRBJ2-1,-,TRBV6-5,few,TGTGCCAGCAGTTACCCTCCGAAGGAGCAGTTCTTC,CASSYPPKEQFF
TRBJ1-2,TRBD1,TRBV20-1,few,TGCAGTGCTAGAGAGCAGGGGGCCTATGGCTACACCTTC,CSAREQGAYGYTF
TRBJ2-1,-,TRBV19,-,TGTGCCAGTAGTATGGGGCGGAGAAGTAACAATGAGCAGTTCTTC,CASSMGRRSNNEQFF
TRBJ2-7,-,TRBV21-1,-,TGTGCCAGCAGCAAAGCCCCCCTCGGGACTAGCGGGAGCCTATATTCCTACGAGCAGTACTTC,CASSKAPLGTSGSLYSYEQYF
TRBJ1-2,-,TRBV4-1,few,TGCGCCAGCAGCCAACAGGGAGCTAACTATGGCTACACCTTC,CASSQQGANYGYTF
TRBJ1-1,-,TRBV6-5,few,TGTGCCAGCAGTTACTCGACTGGGGATGAAGCTTTCTTT,CASSYSTGDEAFF
TRBJ2-7,-,TRBV7-8,many,TGTGCCAGCAGCCCCGACAGAGATGACTACGAGCAGTACTTC,CASSPDRDDYEQYF
TRBJ1-1,-,TRBV5-1,-,TGCGCCAGCAGCTTGTACAGTATGAACACTGAAGCTTTCTTT,CASSLYSMNTEAFF
TRBJ2-7,-,TRBV4-1,-,TGCGCCAGCAGCCTCACTAGGGGCGAGGCCGAGCAGTACTTC,CASSLTRGEAEQYF
TRBJ2-2,-,TRBV9,few,TGTGCCAGCAGCGTAGGGACACCCAACACCGGGGAGCTGTTTTTT,CASSVGTPNTGELFF
TRBJ2-2,-,TRBV7-3,-,TGTGCCAGCAGCTTCTTAGAGGGAGGCGGGGAGCTGTTTTTT,CASSFLEGGGELFF
TRBJ1-5,-,TRBV27,few,TGTGCCAGCAGTTTATCGGGGGGGCCTAGCAATCAGCCCCAGCATTTT,CASSLSGGPSNQPQHF
TRBJ1-5,-,TRBV27,-,TGTGCCAGCAGTGCCCGGGGCAGTTCGGCCCAGCCCCAGCATTTT,CASSARGSSAQPQHF
TRBJ1-1,TRBD1,TRBV4-1,-,TGCGCCAGCAGCCAGCAAGGCACAGGGGCTGGGAAATATTCTGAAGCTTTCTTT,CASSQQGTGAGKYSEAFF
TRBJ2-1,TRBD2,TRBV11-2,-,TGTGCCAGCAGCCAAAGTTTCCACTCTCTAGCGGCTACCTACAATGAGCAGTTCTTC,CASSQSFHSLAATYNEQFF
TRBJ2-7,TRBD2,TRBV7-9,-,TGTGCCAGCAGCTTCCTGGCGGGAGGGCCCAACGAGCAGTACTTC,CASSFLAGGPNEQYF
TRBJ2-3,-,TRBV5-4,-,TGTGCCAGCAGCTCGAACCAACGCACAGATACGCAGTATTTT,CASSSNQRTDTQYF
TRBJ2-1,TRBD1,TRBV19,-,TGTGCCAGTAGTGCTCCCACAGGGGCCGTCTACAATGAGCAGTTCTTC,CASSAPTGAVYNEQFF
TRBJ2-7,-,TRBV20-1,many,TGCAGTGCTAGAGAGATACCAGGACTTAGCGCTTACGAGCAGTACTTC,CSAREIPGLSAYEQYF
TRBJ2-7,TRBD2,TRBV12-3/TRBV12-4,few,TGTGCCAGCAGTTCTATCGCGGGGGCCTACGAGCAGTACTTC,CASSSIAGAYEQYF
TRBJ2-3,TRBD1,TRBV9,-,TGTGCCAGCAGCGCGGGGACAGCGAGCACAGATACGCAGTATTTT,CASSAGTASTDTQYF
TRBJ2-1,-,TRBV30,-,TGTGCCTGGAGTGTAGGGTTGGACTGGAATGAGCAGTTCTTC,CAWSVGLDWNEQFF
TRBJ2-7,TRBD2,TRBV20-1,few,TGCAGTGCTAGGGAGACTAGCGGTTACGAGCAGTACTTC,CSARETSGYEQYF
TRBJ2-5,-,TRBV5-1,once,TGCGCCAGCAGCCCAGAGACGCGAGAGACCCAGTACTTC,CASSPETRETQYF
TRBJ2-2,-,TRBV7-9,few,TGTGCCAGCAGTTCCACTTGGGAGCTGTTTTTT,CASSSTWELFF
TRBJ2-1,TRBD2,TRBV20-1,many,TGCAGTGCCCCACGGGGGGAGTACAATGAGCAGTTCTTC,CSAPRGEYNEQFF
TRBJ2-3,-,TRBV19,-,TGTGCCAGTAGTCTTCTGAACTCAGATACGCAGTATTTT,CASSLLNSDTQYF